What follows are 17 T cell receptor beta chains derived from one specimen sequenced in a study of beta chain features in type 1 diabetes. These receptors are not linked to any known antigen. Isolated RNA was reverse transcribed in full, so expressed TCRB transcripts were sequenced. The repertoire was sequenced with immunoSEQ multiplex PCR; TCRdb's copy has only in-frame clones and lacks some. The sample includes roughly 300,000 clones, more than 13% seen only once; the top ten take approximately 0.015%. Broader study findings: All four CD4+ subsets of Type 1 diabetes patients contained TCRB CDR3s that were moderately but significantly shorter.

Sequencing input: naive CD4+ T cells from blood. The receptors come from a man younger than 45 with type 1 diabetes.

V gene TRBV6-5 combines with J gene TRBJ2-7, with 9 bases aligning to TRBD2. The V gene's germline CDR1 is MNHEY and CDR2 SVGAGI. The CDR3 contains 15 residues. The trim removed 6 bases at V and 3 bases at J, leaving 9 bases unmatched. CDR3 sequence: CASSSSFSGSYEQYF. CDR3 nucleotides: TGTGCCAGCAGCTCCTCCTTTAGCGGGAGCTACGAGCAGTACTTC.

This clone was seen a few times. The V gene is TRBV28, the J gene TRBJ2-5; a weak D match, TRBD2 (6 bases). Deletions cut 4 bases from V and 5 bases from J, with 8 bases between. This CDR3 region has 12 residues. Germline-derived CDR1 and CDR2 are MDHEN and SYDVKM. The CDR3 spells CASSYGGETQYF. The CDR3, as DNA: TGTGCCAGCAGTTACGGGGGTGAGACCCAGTACTTC.

The sample holds one count of this clone. CDR3 region: CASSSGETQYF. In DNA form, the CDR3 reads TGTGCCAGCAGCTCCGGAGAGACCCAGTACTTC. The gene calls are TRBV5-4 and TRBJ2-5, with no clear D. Per germline, CDR1 SGHNT and CDR2 YYREEE (reference sequence). Between the trimmed V and J ends, which lost 3 bases and 4 bases, there was a span of 4 bases. This CDR3 is built from 11 residues.

This chain uses TRBV7-9 with TRBJ2-5, with D hard to call. The germline V and J ends were trimmed by 3 bases and 5 bases, with 4 bases remaining between them. The CDR3 has 11 amino acids. Germline assignment: CDR1 SEHNR and CDR2 FQNEAQ (reference sequence). The CDR3 loop is CASSFLETQYF. DNA for the CDR3: TGTGCCAGCAGCTTCTTGGAGACCCAGTACTTC.

The J gene is TRBJ2-7, the V gene TRBV7-8; tentative D call: TRBD2 (5 bases). Germline V gene data show CDR1 as SGHVS and CDR2 as FQNEAQ. The V end was cut by 2 bases, the J end by 2 bases, with 10 bases between. The CDR3 has 14 amino acids. The CDR3 sequence is CASSLRHGAYEQYF. The DNA for the CDR3 is TGTGCCAGCAGCTTAAGACACGGGGCCTACGAGCAGTACTTC.

The J gene is TRBJ2-7, the V gene TRBV19; D is undetermined. Germline V gene data show CDR1 as LNHDA and CDR2 as SQIVND (reference sequence). The CDR3 spans 14 residues. V was pared by 4 bases and J by 2 bases, with 12 bases between. The CDR3, as DNA: TGTGCCAGTAGTACCCCATACCGGGCCTACGAGCAGTACTTC. It encodes CASSTPYRAYEQYF.

The chain joins TRBV7-9 to TRBJ2-3, with TRBD2 matching over 10 bases. The ends lost 5 bases at V and 3 bases at J; junction bases unmatched: 8. The CDR3 sequence is 16 residues long. In germline, CDR1 is SEHNR, CDR2 FQNEAQ (reference sequence). CDR3 loop: CASSNLAGAGTDTQYF. Written as DNA, the CDR3 is TGTGCCAGCAGCAACCTAGCGGGAGCGGGTACAGATACGCAGTATTTT. The full variable domain, rest sourced from reference TRBV7-9 and TRBJ2-3, is DTGVSQNPRHKITKRGQNVTFRCDPISEHNRLYWYRQTLGQGPEFLTYFQNEAQLEKSRLLSDRFSAERPKGSFSTLEIQRTEQGDSAMYLCASSNLAGAGTDTQYFGPGTRLTVL.

A few counts support this clone. The chain has TRBV2 and TRBJ2-2, with a weak D call TRBD1 (6 bases). Germline CDR1 SNHLY, CDR2 FYNNEI. The CDR3 is made up of 16 amino acids. The V end was cut by 5 bases, the J end by 1 base, with 14 bases between. CDR3 protein: CASSQDSLENTGELFF. CDR3 nucleotides: TGTGCCAGCAGTCAGGACAGCCTTGAGAACACCGGGGAGCTGTTTTTT.

The gene calls are TRBV6-1 and TRBJ2-1; 7 bases line up with TRBD1. Germline CDR1 reads MNHNS; CDR2 reads SASEGT. CDR3 length equals 13 residues. Trimming at V came to 7 bases and at J to 0 bases, leaving 0 bases not matched to a gene. The CDR3 DNA reads TGTGCCAGCACAGGGGGCTCCTACAATGAGCAGTTCTTC. This sequence encodes CASTGGSYNEQFF.

This clone was recorded a few times. The same CDR3 can be traced to other DNA sequences in this sample. This sequence joins TRBV9 and TRBJ2-7; D is perhaps TRBD2 (6 bases). This CDR3 is built from 14 residues. Between the trimmed V and J ends, which lost 0 bases and 0 bases, there was a span of 7 bases. Germline V lookup: CDR1 SGDLS, CDR2 YYNGEE. CDR3 DNA: TGTGCCAGCAGCGTAGGCGGGGACTCCTACGAGCAGTACTTC. It yields the protein CASSVGGDSYEQYF.

The CDR3 is CASSLGGLGDTQYF. The CDR3 DNA follows: TGTGCCAGCAGCTTGGGTGGGCTTGGAGATACGCAGTATTTT. The V and J genes are TRBV5-6 and TRBJ2-3; D is unresolved. CDR3 length equals 14 residues. CDR1 is SGHDT, CDR2 YYEEEE, per germline. V lost 0 bases, J lost 5 bases, and 10 bases lay in between.

This clone was counted between two and nine times. The chain couples TRBV28 to TRBJ2-7; 10 bases are shared with TRBD1. This CDR3 has 14 amino acids. The junction had 4 bases not matched to a gene; V was cut back by 4 bases and J by 4 bases. Germline CDR1 and CDR2: MDHEN and SYDVKM. CDR3 DNA: TGTGCCAGCAGTTACCCGGGACAGGGGTACGAGCAGTACTTC. Its translation is CASSYPGQGYEQYF.

This clone was seen a few times. The rearrangement uses TRBV14 and TRBJ2-1, with 10 bases that match TRBD2. Germline V lookup: CDR1 SGHDN, CDR2 FVKESK. V gave up 5 bases and J gave up 8 bases; unmatched junction bases: 12. The length of the CDR3 is 16 residues. CDR3 coding DNA: TGTGCCAGCAGCAAGAACCTAGCGGGAGTAGTCCATGAGCAGTTCTTC. Residues: CASSKNLAGVVHEQFF.

This clone was seen only once. The genes are TRBV7-2 and TRBJ1-2; D might be TRBD1 (6 bases). CDR3 length equals 14 residues. Germline assignment: CDR1 SGHTA and CDR2 FQGNSA. V was trimmed by 2 bases and J by 6 bases, leaving 13 bases between them. The CDR3 nucleotides read TGTGCCAGCAGCTTAAGTGGGGGCGTTCATGGCTACACCTTC. Translated, it gives CASSLSGGVHGYTF.

J is TRBJ1-5 and V is TRBV4-3, with a tentative D call TRBD1 (6 bases). The CDR3 has 17 amino acids. In germline, CDR1 is LGHNA, CDR2 YSLEER. V lost 0 bases and J 5 bases, leaving 17 bases between the germline ends. DNA for the CDR3: TGCGCCAGCAGCCAAGATTTCATCGGCAGGGGCTATCAGCCCCAGCATTTT. Translated, it gives CASSQDFIGRGYQPQHF.

This clone was seen more than once but under ten times. The chain combines TRBV6-4 with TRBJ2-5; D is possibly TRBD2 (5 bases). Germline CDR1 and CDR2: MRHNA and SNTAGT. The V end was cut by 5 bases, the J end by 5 bases, with 12 bases between. The CDR3 is 13 amino acids. Here the CDR3 DNA reads TGTGCCAGCAGTCGACGGGAAACGGAGACCCAGTACTTC. Its protein is CASSRRETETQYF.

The gene calls are TRBV2 and TRBJ1-2; D is undetermined. The germline V and J ends were trimmed by 6 bases and 6 bases, with 8 bases remaining between them. CDR1 is SNHLY and CDR2 is FYNNEI in the germline V gene. This CDR3 has 11 residues. The CDR3 spells CASRYSDGYTF. The CDR3 bases are TGTGCCAGCAGATACTCGGATGGCTACACCTTC.